This T cell receptor beta chain stems from a study of cytomegalovirus exposure and HLA in healthy donors. Findings of the study overall: TCR beta chains associated with HLA were, in a later analysis, more clonally expanded than equally common others. It was reported that the classifier diagnosed cytomegalovirus status with high specificity and sensitivity in both the original and validation cohorts.

PCR was performed using 60 Vbeta and 13 Jbeta primers. Authors' processing steps: Approximately 86 million unique TCR beta chains, 10 million to 14 million shared, were counted in a later analysis. Repertoires were generated with immunoSEQ multiplex PCR, while TCRdb's copy carries only in-frame clones and drops some. V and J calls and clone size are as listed in that table; D and trimming were resolved from the DNA. Among approximately 110,000 clones listed, about four fifths were seen once. Of note for this clone: Its antigen is still unknown.

The germline V gene has CDR1 ENHRY and CDR2 SYGVKD. This CDR3 comprises 14 residues. V lost 6 bases, J lost 0 bases, and 8 bases lay in between. This chain joins TRBV10-3 and TRBJ2-2; D gene uncertain. Sequenced sample: PBMCs. This clonotype was obtained from a man aged 25 to 40 in good health and CMV-seronegative. CDR3 sequence: CAIRTRTNTGELFF. The CDR3 DNA is TGTGCCATCAGGACACGAACGAACACCGGGGAGCTGTTTTTT.